The source of this T cell receptor (beta chain) is a study of cytomegalovirus exposure and HLA in healthy donors. It was with 60 Vbeta and 13 Jbeta primers that the PCR ran. The data were produced by immunoSEQ multiplex PCR, yet TCRdb's version contains in-frame clones alone and is incomplete. The sample has over 150,000 clones, 60% to 80% seen once. With 6 bases removed from V and 4 bases from J, the gap between germline ends came to 15 bases. CDR1 and CDR2 (germline): SGHTS, YDEGEE. This CDR3 is 14 amino acids long. In its sample, this clone was seen a few times. Sequencing was done on a sample of PBMCs. The TCR sequence derives from a woman aged 30 to 39 in good health and CMV-seronegative. This chain links TRBV5-8 with TRBJ2-3, with a tentative D call TRBD1 (6 bases). The CDR3 loop reads CASTPGAPPDTQYF. DNA for the CDR3: TGTGCCAGCACCCCAGGGGCCCCACCAGATACGCAGTATTTT.